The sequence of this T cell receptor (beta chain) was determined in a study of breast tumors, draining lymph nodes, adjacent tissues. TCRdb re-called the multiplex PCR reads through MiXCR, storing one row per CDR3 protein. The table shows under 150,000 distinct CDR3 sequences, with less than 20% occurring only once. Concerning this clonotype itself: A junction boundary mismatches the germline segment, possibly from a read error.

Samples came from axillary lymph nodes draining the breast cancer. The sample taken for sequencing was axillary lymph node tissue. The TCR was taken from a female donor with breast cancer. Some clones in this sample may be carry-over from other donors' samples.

The CDR3 nucleotides read TGTGCCAGCAGTTACTCCGGTTCTGGTCAGGCCCAGCATTTT. Translating gives CASSYSGSGQAQHF. The chain has TRBV6-5 and TRBJ1-5, with D hard to call. The CDR3 consists of 14 residues. Germline CDR1 and CDR2: MNHEY and SVGAGI.